Listed below are T cell receptor beta chains from one sample, sequenced in a study of blood T cell repertoires in COVID-19. Method: immunoSEQ multiplex PCR; TCRdb's copy keeps in-frame clones and lacks some. The data hold around 150,000 clones, with around 83% observed a single time. The sequenced sample consisted of peripheral blood. Receptor source: a man aged 40-55 years with acute or convalescent COVID-19. The CDR3 runs from the conserved cysteine through the conserved F or W. The order of the fields is D gene, V gene, clone size, J gene, CDR3 protein, CDR3 DNA. D genes are given only for firm matches. For some rows the clone size is stated as once, few or many, or as a class when expanded; others skip it.

D gene: .; V gene: TRBV5-4; clone size: .; J gene: TRBJ1-2; CDR3 protein: CASSLNQGMGYGYTF; CDR3 DNA: TGTGCCAGCAGCTTAAACCAGGGAATGGGCTATGGCTACACCTTC
D gene: TRBD1; V gene: TRBV28; clone size: .; J gene: TRBJ1-2; CDR3 protein: CASRTTGVYGYTF; CDR3 DNA: TGTGCCAGCAGGACAACAGGGGTGTATGGCTACACCTTC
D gene: .; V gene: TRBV7-2; clone size: .; J gene: TRBJ2-2; CDR3 protein: CASSYTLNTGELFF; CDR3 DNA: TGTGCCAGCAGCTACACACTAAACACCGGGGAGCTGTTTTTT
D gene: TRBD1; V gene: TRBV6-5; clone size: once; J gene: TRBJ2-2; CDR3 protein: CAGKGQGNTGELFF; CDR3 DNA: TGTGCCGGAAAGGGACAGGGGAACACCGGGGAGCTGTTTTTT
D gene: TRBD1; V gene: TRBV10-3; clone size: .; J gene: TRBJ2-7; CDR3 protein: CAIMGQESYEQYF; CDR3 DNA: TGTGCCATAATGGGACAGGAGTCCTACGAGCAGTACTTC
D gene: .; V gene: TRBV6-5; clone size: .; J gene: TRBJ2-7; CDR3 protein: CASSFPPSPSGEQYF; CDR3 DNA: TGTGCCAGCAGTTTCCCACCGTCCCCCTCGGGCGAGCAGTACTTC
D gene: .; V gene: TRBV3-1/TRBV3-2; clone size: .; J gene: TRBJ1-5; CDR3 protein: CASSNTRLGSNQPQHF; CDR3 DNA: TGTGCCAGCAGTAATACACGTTTGGGCAGCAATCAGCCCCAGCATTTT
D gene: .; V gene: TRBV29-1; clone size: .; J gene: TRBJ1-3; CDR3 protein: CSVVAPGNTIYF; CDR3 DNA: TGCAGCGTGGTGGCCCCTGGAAACACCATATATTTT
D gene: .; V gene: TRBV6-5; clone size: .; J gene: TRBJ1-2; CDR3 protein: CASSRQSNYGYTF; CDR3 DNA: TGTGCCAGCAGCCGACAGTCTAACTATGGCTACACCTTC
D gene: .; V gene: TRBV28; clone size: .; J gene: TRBJ1-6; CDR3 protein: CASLAMRYNSPLHF; CDR3 DNA: TGTGCCAGCCTCGCAATGAGGTATAATTCACCCCTCCACTTT
D gene: TRBD1; V gene: TRBV5-5; clone size: .; J gene: TRBJ2-7; CDR3 protein: CASSNTGGADEQYF; CDR3 DNA: TGTGCCAGCAGTAATACAGGGGGCGCCGACGAGCAGTACTTC
D gene: .; V gene: TRBV7-9; clone size: .; J gene: TRBJ2-5; CDR3 protein: CASSFPPDSSLQETQYF; CDR3 DNA: TGTGCCAGCAGCTTCCCCCCGGACTCATCTCTCCAAGAGACCCAGTACTTC
D gene: .; V gene: TRBV11-2; clone size: .; J gene: TRBJ1-3; CDR3 protein: CASSLLAGNTIYF; CDR3 DNA: TGTGCCAGCAGCCTACTAGCTGGAAACACCATATATTTT
D gene: .; V gene: TRBV5-6; clone size: once; J gene: TRBJ2-7; CDR3 protein: CASSFNTGFGEQYF; CDR3 DNA: TGTGCCAGCAGCTTCAATACGGGGTTTGGAGAGCAGTACTTC
D gene: TRBD1; V gene: TRBV5-8; clone size: .; J gene: TRBJ1-2; CDR3 protein: CASSLSRTGYYGYTF; CDR3 DNA: TGTGCCAGCAGCTTGTCGCGGACAGGCTACTATGGCTACACCTTC
D gene: TRBD2; V gene: TRBV5-1; clone size: once; J gene: TRBJ2-7; CDR3 protein: CASSLTGGAKEQYF; CDR3 DNA: TGCGCCAGCAGCTTGACCGGGGGGGCCAAAGAGCAGTACTTC
D gene: .; V gene: TRBV6-2/TRBV6-3; clone size: .; J gene: TRBJ2-7; CDR3 protein: CASSYGNSRSYEQYF; CDR3 DNA: TGTGCCAGCAGTTATGGCAATAGCCGCTCCTACGAGCAGTACTTC
D gene: TRBD1; V gene: TRBV24-1; clone size: .; J gene: TRBJ1-1; CDR3 protein: CATSDPTGLNTEAFF; CDR3 DNA: TGTGCCACCAGTGACCCGACAGGGCTGAACACTGAAGCTTTCTTT
D gene: .; V gene: TRBV9; clone size: .; J gene: TRBJ1-3; CDR3 protein: CASSDKGGSGNTIYF; CDR3 DNA: TGTGCCAGCAGCGACAAGGGAGGGTCCGGAAACACCATATATTTT
D gene: TRBD2; V gene: TRBV27; clone size: .; J gene: TRBJ2-7; CDR3 protein: CASRAMLAGSYEQYF; CDR3 DNA: TGTGCCAGCAGGGCTATGCTAGCGGGGTCCTACGAGCAGTACTTC
D gene: .; V gene: TRBV30; clone size: few; J gene: TRBJ1-4; CDR3 protein: CAWSEILQGILFF; CDR3 DNA: TGTGCCTGGAGTGAGATCTTACAGGGTATACTGTTTTTT
D gene: TRBD1; V gene: TRBV3-1/TRBV3-2; clone size: .; J gene: TRBJ1-2; CDR3 protein: CASSPRTGESSGYTF; CDR3 DNA: TGTGCCAGCAGCCCTCGGACAGGGGAATCTTCTGGCTACACCTTC
D gene: TRBD1; V gene: TRBV7-8; clone size: .; J gene: TRBJ1-2; CDR3 protein: CASSPRGQGWQGYTF; CDR3 DNA: TGTGCCAGCAGCCCCAGAGGACAGGGTTGGCAGGGCTACACCTTC
D gene: TRBD2; V gene: TRBV7-2; clone size: .; J gene: TRBJ2-3; CDR3 protein: CASSFLSGGGTDTQYF; CDR3 DNA: TGTGCCAGCAGCTTCCTTAGCGGGGGGGGCACAGATACGCAGTATTTT
D gene: TRBD1; V gene: TRBV18; clone size: .; J gene: TRBJ2-2; CDR3 protein: CASSPLATGGDTGELFF; CDR3 DNA: TGTGCCAGCTCACCACTGGCCACAGGGGGCGACACCGGGGAGCTGTTTTTT
D gene: TRBD2; V gene: TRBV30; clone size: .; J gene: TRBJ2-1; CDR3 protein: CAWTGSRGGSYNEQFF; CDR3 DNA: TGTGCCTGGACGGGTTCGCGGGGGGGCTCCTACAATGAGCAGTTCTTC
D gene: .; V gene: TRBV6-2/TRBV6-3; clone size: .; J gene: TRBJ2-7; CDR3 protein: CASSGQGPYEQYF; CDR3 DNA: TGTGCCAGCAGTGGACAAGGCCCCTACGAGCAGTACTTC
D gene: .; V gene: TRBV7-2; clone size: .; J gene: TRBJ2-2; CDR3 protein: CASSSRLLTGELFF; CDR3 DNA: TGTGCCAGCAGCTCTCGACTTCTCACCGGGGAGCTGTTTTTT
D gene: .; V gene: TRBV14; clone size: .; J gene: TRBJ1-1; CDR3 protein: CASSQSGNTEAFF; CDR3 DNA: TGTGCCAGCAGCCAGTCCGGGAACACTGAAGCTTTCTTT
D gene: .; V gene: TRBV28; clone size: .; J gene: TRBJ2-3; CDR3 protein: CASRAPGGGADTQYF; CDR3 DNA: TGTGCCAGCAGAGCCCCCGGGGGTGGAGCAGATACGCAGTATTTT
D gene: .; V gene: TRBV11-2; clone size: .; J gene: TRBJ2-2; CDR3 protein: CAIGTTNTGELFF; CDR3 DNA: TGTGCCATCGGGACAACGAACACCGGGGAGCTGTTTTTT
D gene: .; V gene: TRBV18; clone size: few; J gene: TRBJ1-1; CDR3 protein: CASSPSPGTEAFF; CDR3 DNA: TGTGCCAGCTCACCATCCCCGGGCACTGAAGCTTTCTTT
D gene: .; V gene: TRBV6-1; clone size: .; J gene: TRBJ2-5; CDR3 protein: CASSEGTGGGQETQYF; CDR3 DNA: TGTGCCAGCAGTGAAGGGACTGGAGGTGGTCAAGAGACCCAGTACTTC
D gene: .; V gene: TRBV28; clone size: .; J gene: TRBJ1-2; CDR3 protein: CASSSGGWDGYTF; CDR3 DNA: TGTGCCAGCAGCTCCGGGGGTTGGGATGGCTACACCTTC
D gene: TRBD1; V gene: TRBV7-3; clone size: .; J gene: TRBJ2-1; CDR3 protein: CASSFGTGIYNEQFF; CDR3 DNA: TGTGCCAGCAGCTTCGGGACAGGGATCTACAATGAGCAGTTCTTC
D gene: TRBD1; V gene: TRBV6-2/TRBV6-3; clone size: .; J gene: TRBJ2-7; CDR3 protein: CASSYSTGGRVNEQYF; CDR3 DNA: TGTGCCAGCAGTTACTCGACAGGGGGCAGGGTAAACGAGCAGTACTTC
D gene: .; V gene: TRBV30; clone size: .; J gene: TRBJ1-3; CDR3 protein: CAWSVADTIYF; CDR3 DNA: TGTGCCTGGAGCGTCGCGGACACCATATATTTT